This TCR beta chain was sequenced in a study of prognosis after radiotherapy for stage I lung cancer. Study-wide background: Therapy that ran concurrently with stereotactic body radiotherapy was given to no patient.

Overall study findings and caveats: Compared with a median of around 9,700 beforehand, unique TCR clone counts dropped to approximately 7,400 after stereotactic body radiation therapy.

Comments on this clonotype: Its matching antigen is unknown. This likely stems from a read error, as it lies one base from a far larger clone.

Two rounds of multiplex PCR amplified TCR beta CDR3 from genomic DNA. Primers specific to each TRBV and TRBJ gene drove first-round PCR. Each CDR3 protein gets one entry after TCRdb re-called the multiplex PCR reads with MiXCR. Of nearly 35,000 distinct CDR3 sequences listed, approximately 32% are singletons. The receptor was derived from a donor of 50 years or more with non-small cell lung cancer. Here the sequenced sample was PBMCs, taken before or after stereotactic body radiation therapy (not recorded which).

The CDR3 coding sequence is TGTGCCAGCAGTTACTCGCCAGGGCCAAATCAGCCCCAGAATTTT. The encoded protein is CASSYSPGPNQPQNF. This sequence joins TRBV6-6 and TRBJ1-5, with TRBD1 as a possible D gene (5 bases). This CDR3 is 15 amino acids long. Germline V gene sequence: CDR1 MNHNY, CDR2 SVGAGI (reference sequence).